This TCR beta chain was captured by sequencing in a study of PD-L1 blockade in urothelial cancer. Overall study context: Every 3 weeks, patients received intravenous atezolizumab 1,200 mg, beginning 2014. Each patient had 0 to 3 earlier chemotherapy regimens.

Specified time point: peripheral blood 6 weeks after treatment start. Patients were living with locally advanced or metastatic urothelial carcinoma. Trimming cost V 2 bases and J 3 bases, with 9 bases left between them. Germline V gene lookup returns CDR1 SGDLS and CDR2 YYNGEE. The CDR3 covers 13 residues. Sequenced by immunoSEQ multiplex PCR; TCRdb stores in-frame clones only, minus some. The data contain under 70,000 clones, 88% of them seen just once; the ten biggest clones take up about 11%. The material sequenced was PBMCs, taken around atezolizumab (anti-PD-L1) treatment. The source is a man between 60 and 70 years old with urothelial cancer. The gene calls are TRBV9 and TRBJ2-7, with D tentatively TRBD2 (6 bases). The CDR3 region is CASSVGRDYEQYF. DNA of the CDR3: TGTGCCAGCAGCGTCGGGCGGGACTACGAGCAGTACTTC.